The rows below give T cell receptor beta chains drawn from one sample of a study of shared clonotypes between healthy human individuals. Sequencing was performed with immunoSEQ multiplex PCR; in TCRdb, only in-frame clones are kept and a portion is missing. The sample carries about 2.1 million clones, just over 90% recorded once. Sequenced input: naive CD8+ T cells from PBMCs. These receptors originate from a man aged 18 to 30 in good health. Some clones in this sample may be carry-over from other donors' samples. Both conserved end residues are part of each CDR3. A D gene is named only where the DNA matches it firmly.

j_gene: TRBJ2-1; d_gene: .; v_gene: TRBV6-1; CDR3aa: CASSDQTRYNNEQFF; CDR3nt: TGTGCCAGCAGTGACCAGACCAGATACAACAATGAGCAGTTCTTC
j_gene: TRBJ2-1; d_gene: .; v_gene: TRBV25-1; CDR3aa: CASARVVGRTLYNEQFF; CDR3nt: TGTGCCAGCGCCCGGGTCGTCGGGCGAACCCTCTACAATGAGCAGTTCTTC
j_gene: TRBJ1-4; d_gene: .; v_gene: TRBV28; CDR3aa: CASSSPGQTNEKLFF; CDR3nt: TGTGCCAGCAGTTCCCCGGGACAAACTAATGAAAAACTGTTTTTT
j_gene: TRBJ1-1; d_gene: .; v_gene: TRBV5-6; CDR3aa: CASSLDRKTEAFF; CDR3nt: TGTGCCAGCAGCTTGGACAGAAAAACTGAAGCTTTCTTT
j_gene: TRBJ2-1; d_gene: .; v_gene: TRBV6-5; CDR3aa: CASSYSGGWEQFF; CDR3nt: TGTGCCAGCAGTTACAGCGGCGGGTGGGAGCAGTTCTTC
j_gene: TRBJ2-5; d_gene: TRBD1; v_gene: TRBV7-6; CDR3aa: CASTSFGTGEETQYF; CDR3nt: TGTGCCAGCACCTCGTTTGGGACAGGGGAAGAGACCCAGTACTTC
j_gene: TRBJ1-1; d_gene: TRBD1; v_gene: TRBV7-2; CDR3aa: CASSLPVTGAMNTEAFF; CDR3nt: TGTGCCAGCAGCTTACCGGTGACAGGGGCAATGAACACTGAAGCTTTCTTT
j_gene: TRBJ2-1; d_gene: .; v_gene: TRBV9; CDR3aa: CASSVAWETVSDEQFF; CDR3nt: TGTGCCAGCAGCGTAGCATGGGAGACAGTGAGCGATGAGCAGTTCTTC
j_gene: TRBJ2-1; d_gene: TRBD1; v_gene: TRBV6-1; CDR3aa: CASSSTGYYNEQFF; CDR3nt: TGTGCCAGCAGTTCGACAGGGTACTACAATGAGCAGTTCTTC
j_gene: TRBJ1-1; d_gene: TRBD1; v_gene: TRBV27; CDR3aa: CASSLRDRGEAFF; CDR3nt: TGTGCCAGCAGTCTCAGGGACAGGGGGGAAGCTTTCTTT